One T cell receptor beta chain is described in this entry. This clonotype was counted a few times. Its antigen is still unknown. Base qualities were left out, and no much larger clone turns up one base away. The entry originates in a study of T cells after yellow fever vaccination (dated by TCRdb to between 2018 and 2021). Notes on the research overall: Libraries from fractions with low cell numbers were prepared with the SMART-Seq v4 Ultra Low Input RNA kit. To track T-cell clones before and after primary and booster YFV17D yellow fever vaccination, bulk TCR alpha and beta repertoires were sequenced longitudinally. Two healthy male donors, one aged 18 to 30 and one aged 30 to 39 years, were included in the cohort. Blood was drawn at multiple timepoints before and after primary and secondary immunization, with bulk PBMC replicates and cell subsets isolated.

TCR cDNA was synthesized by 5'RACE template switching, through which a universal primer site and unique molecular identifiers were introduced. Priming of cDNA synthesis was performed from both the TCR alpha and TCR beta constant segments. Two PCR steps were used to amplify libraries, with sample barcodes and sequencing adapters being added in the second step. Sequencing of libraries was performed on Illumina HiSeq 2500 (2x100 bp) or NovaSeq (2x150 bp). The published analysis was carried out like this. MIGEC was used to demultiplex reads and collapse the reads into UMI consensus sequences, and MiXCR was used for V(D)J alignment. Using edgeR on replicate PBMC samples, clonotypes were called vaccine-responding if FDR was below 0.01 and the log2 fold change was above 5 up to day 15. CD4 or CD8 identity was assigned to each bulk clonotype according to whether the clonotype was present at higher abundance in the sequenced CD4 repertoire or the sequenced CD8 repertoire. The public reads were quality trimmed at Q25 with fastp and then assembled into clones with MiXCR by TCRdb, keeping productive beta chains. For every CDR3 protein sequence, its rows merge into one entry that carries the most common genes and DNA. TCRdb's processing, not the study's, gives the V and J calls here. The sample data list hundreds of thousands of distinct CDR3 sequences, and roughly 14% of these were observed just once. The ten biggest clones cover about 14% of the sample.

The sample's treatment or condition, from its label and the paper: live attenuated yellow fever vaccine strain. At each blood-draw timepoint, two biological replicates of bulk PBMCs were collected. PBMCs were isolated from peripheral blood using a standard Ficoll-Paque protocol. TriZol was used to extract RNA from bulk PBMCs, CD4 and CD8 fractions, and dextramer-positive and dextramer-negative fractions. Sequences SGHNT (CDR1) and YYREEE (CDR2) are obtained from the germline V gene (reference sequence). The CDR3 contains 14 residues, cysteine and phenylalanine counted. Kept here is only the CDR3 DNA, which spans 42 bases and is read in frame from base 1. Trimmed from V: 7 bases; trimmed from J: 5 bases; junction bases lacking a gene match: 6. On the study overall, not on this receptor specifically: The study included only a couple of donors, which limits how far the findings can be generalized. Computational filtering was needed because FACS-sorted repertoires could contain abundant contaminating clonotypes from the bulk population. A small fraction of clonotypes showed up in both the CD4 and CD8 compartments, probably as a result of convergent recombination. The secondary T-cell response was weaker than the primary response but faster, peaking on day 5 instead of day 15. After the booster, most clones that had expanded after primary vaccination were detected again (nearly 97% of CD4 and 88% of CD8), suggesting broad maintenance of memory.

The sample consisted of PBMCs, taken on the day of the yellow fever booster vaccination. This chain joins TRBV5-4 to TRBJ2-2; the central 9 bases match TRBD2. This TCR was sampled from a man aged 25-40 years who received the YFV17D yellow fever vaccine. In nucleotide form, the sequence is TGTGCCAGCGGTAGCGGGAGTCGGACCGGGGAGCTGTTTTTT. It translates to CASGSGSRTGELFF.